This T cell receptor (beta chain) was profiled in a study of cytomegalovirus exposure and HLA in healthy donors. Study observations and caveats: A later analysis by the authors found several of the most significant clusters apparently linked to common viral pathogens.

PCR amplification relied on 60 Vbeta primers (plus 13 Jbeta primers). Profiling relied on immunoSEQ multiplex PCR, and the TCRdb table lists in-frame clones only, not all of them. Among roughly 200,000 clones listed, about 9% were seen once. This clone has just a few counts. The antigen is unknown. CDR1 and CDR2 (germline): MNHEY, SMNVEV (reference sequence). The CDR3 covers 15 residues. V shed 6 bases, J shed 0 bases, and the junction held 7 bases outside the gene matches. The sequenced sample was PBMCs. The V and J genes are TRBV27 and TRBJ1-1; 7 bases align to TRBD1. This receptor was taken from a woman in her twenties or thirties in good health and CMV-seropositive. CDR3 sequence reads: CASRDRTGVNTEAFF. The CDR3 DNA reads TGTGCCAGCAGGGACCGGACAGGAGTGAACACTGAAGCTTTCTTT.